This T cell receptor beta chain stems from a study of beta chain features in type 1 diabetes. Researchers reported sorting CD4+ naive, central memory, regulatory and stem cell-like memory cells via CD45RO/CCR7/CD25/CD127/CD95/CD27. Findings of the study overall: When Type 1 diabetes patients were examined, their TCRB CDR3s proved moderately but significantly shorter in all four CD4+ subsets. In comparison with healthy donors, patients had naive, central memory and Treg TCRB repertoires that appeared more similar. Whether TCRB rearrangement is influenced by HLA type went unresolved here. PCR might favor shorter templates, but any such skew would affect patients and controls equally.

Sequencing targeted expressed TCRB transcripts, as all isolated RNA had been reverse transcribed. TCRdb keeps only in-frame clones here, not all; method: immunoSEQ multiplex PCR. The sample includes approximately 270,000 clones, around 15% of them seen just once. This CDR3 spans 13 amino acids. V dropped 0 bases and J dropped 4 bases, with 7 bases sitting between them. Germline assignment: CDR1 SQVTM and CDR2 ANQGSEA. Notes on this clone: The antigen is unknown.

The chain has TRBV29-1 and TRBJ2-1, with D uncertain. The origin of this receptor is a young man with type 1 diabetes. What was sequenced was naive CD4+ T cells from blood. CDR3 bases: TGCAGCGTTGAAGAATCTGCGTACAATGAGCAGTTCTTC. Protein: CSVEESAYNEQFF.